The source of this TCR beta chain is a study of T cell responses to AZD1222 COVID-19 vaccine (dated by TCRdb to 2020 to 2023). For the study in its entirety: TCR sequencing was performed for 233 trial participants, of whom around 200 were given two doses of AZD1222 and 26 were given two doses of MenACWY control vaccine. Trial participants were enrolled by age into subgroups of 18-55, 56-69 and 70-plus years, and around 150, 28 and 57 TCR-sequenced participants, respectively, were included in these subgroups. Overall results and qualifications from the work: Most participants were white British and females outnumbered males, and the authors suggested that clonal diversity may have been underestimated. Epitopes outside the regions mutated in the B.1.351 and B.1.1.7 variants were reportedly recognized by nearly half of the unique spike-specific TCRs. The 56-69-year group was small, and its depth increase did not reach significance, likely because of low power. Vaccine-associated CD4 TCRs spanned the whole spike protein, with dominant responses in regions 160-218 and 743-854. After two AZD1222 doses, both the breadth and the depth of spike-specific TCRs were significantly higher than at day 0 and than in MenACWY recipients. Conclusions about previously exposed vaccinees were limited because only six AZD1222 recipients were SARS-CoV-2 seropositive at baseline. Because no day 14 peak-response samples were available, repertoires were characterized only after the peak T cell response.

The CDR3 covers 13 residues, taking in both the cysteine and the phenylalanine. Solely the CDR3 DNA is kept, with 39 bases framed from the first base. The germline V gene specifies SGHTA as CDR1 and FQGNSA as CDR2. V is cut by 5 bases and J by 13 bases, and the space between the germline ends is 17 bases. What this sample's time point label stands for: about 28 days (+/-7) after the second vaccine dose. Because spike-specific TCR depth and breadth did not differ between the two schedules, AZD1222 recipients who got a second dose at roughly 4 weeks were pooled with those who got a second dose at roughly 12 weeks. Vaccinee samples were obtained from the UK trials COV001 and COV002, which included a single-blind randomized controlled phase 2/3 trial of AZD1222 (ChAdOx1 nCoV-19) in healthy adults. For TCRbeta chain sequencing, PBMC samples from trial participants were taken at day 0 and at day 28 after the second dose.

As concerns this clone: No antigen is known for it. The input lacks base qualities; no much larger clone sits a single base away.

The CDR3 regions of human TCRbeta chains were analyzed by immunosequencing. The paper's data handling went like this. Repertoire TCRs were checked for matches against a reference library of SARS-CoV-2-specific TCRs that had been generated using the MIRA antigen-specificity platform. Breadth was defined as the fraction of unique TCRs that were SARS-CoV-2-associated, and depth was defined as the fraction of total T cells that were SARS-CoV-2-associated. Using the MIRA data, each spike-specific TCR was assigned both to the spike region to which the TCR was reactive and to a CD4 or CD8 class. Log10-transformed breadth and depth values were compared by one-way ANOVA with Sidak's multiple comparisons tests. Not all clones reach the TCRdb copy of this immuneACCESS table, which keeps in-frame sequences only. Checked studies attribute under half of the gap to unresolved V genes and leave the rest unexplained. V and J calls and clone size are given by that table; D and trimming were obtained from the DNA. In this sample the table shows about 160,000 clones, 90% of which occur a single time. Around 2.9% of the sample belongs to the ten largest clones.

Recombination linked TRBV7-2 to TRBJ1-4; TRBD1 could be the D gene, as 6 bases match. This clonotype was obtained from an adult who received the AZD1222 COVID-19 vaccine. Material: peripheral blood, obtained 28 days after the second AZD1222 dose. CDR3 loop: CASSPGQRLGLFF. The nucleotide sequence is given as TGTGCCAGCAGCCCTGGACAGCGGTTAGGACTGTTTTTT.